The 22 T cell receptor beta chains below come from one sample, sequenced in a study of blood T cell repertoires in COVID-19. TCRdb's copy holds only in-frame clones and misses some; the assay was immunoSEQ multiplex PCR. The table records fewer than 300,000 clones, approximately 85% of them present only once. Sample: PBMCs or T cells enriched from blood (not recorded which). These receptor sequences come from a woman in her twenties or thirties who had recovered from COVID-19.

V gene TRBV27 combines with J gene TRBJ1-5; a weak D match, TRBD1 (5 bases). From germline, CDR1 is MNHEY and CDR2 SMNVEV (reference sequence). Trimming took 5 bases from V and 5 from J, leaving 16 bases between them. The CDR3 length is 15 residues. The CDR3 bases are TGTGCCAGCAGTATGGGACTTTCCAGGGATCAGCCCCAGCATTTT. Residues: CASSMGLSRDQPQHF.

This chain uses TRBV3-1 (or the pseudogene TRBV3-2) with TRBJ2-7; possibly TRBD2 for D (5 bases). The CDR3 length is 14 residues. V shed 4 bases and J shed 3 bases, with 13 bases lying between them. Germline V lookup: CDR1 LGHDT, CDR2 YNNKEL (reference sequence). The CDR3 sequence is CASSRSTGFYEQYF. The CDR3 nucleotides read TGTGCCAGCAGCCGGAGTACGGGGTTCTACGAGCAGTACTTC.

This chain links TRBV24-1 with TRBJ1-5; maybe TRBD1 (5 bases). The CDR3 consists of 13 residues. The ends were cut back, 5 bases at V and 3 bases at J, with 7 bases in the middle. Germline V gene data show CDR1 as KGHDR and CDR2 as SFDVKD. In DNA form, the CDR3 reads TGTGCCACCAGTGGGGGACTCAATCAGCCCCAGCATTTT. It is translated as CATSGGLNQPQHF.

This chain connects TRBV19 to TRBJ2-6; D not resolved. There are 15 residues in the CDR3. Germline V gene lookup returns CDR1 LNHDA and CDR2 SQIVND (reference sequence). The V and J ends lost 5 bases and 1 base respectively, with 9 bases between them. CDR3 nucleotides: TGTGCCAGTAGTTCCCGGAGTTCTGGGGCCAACGTCCTGACTTTC. This translates into CASSSRSSGANVLTF. The full variable domain, rest sourced from reference TRBV19 and TRBJ2-6, is DGGITQSPKYLFRKEGQNVTLSCEQNLNHDAMYWYRQDPGQGLRLIYYSQIVNDFQKGDIAEGYSVSREKKESFPLTVTSAQKNPTAFYLCASSSRSSGANVLTFGAGSRLTVL.

The V gene is TRBV7-6, the J gene TRBJ1-3, with TRBD1 matching 8 bases. V gave up 5 bases and J gave up 6 bases; unmatched junction bases: 9. The CDR3 consists of 15 residues. CDR1 is SGHVS and CDR2 is FNYEAQ in the germline V gene. The CDR3 reads CASSLSGGLENTIYF. CDR3 in DNA: TGTGCCAGCAGCCTTTCAGGGGGCCTCGAAAACACCATATATTTT.

The table lists this clone with a few counts. The chain links TRBV7-9 to TRBJ2-7; the match to TRBD1 covers 7 bases. CDR1 is SEHNR, CDR2 FQNEAQ, per germline (reference sequence). Losses at the gene ends were 0 bases for V and 3 bases for J; bases not matched to a gene: 11. The CDR3 spans 17 residues. The CDR3 DNA sequence: TGTGCCAGCAGCTTAGCGTATGATGACAGGGAAGGCTACGAGCAGTACTTC. This sequence encodes CASSLAYDDREGYEQYF.

This clone was counted only a few times. The chain joins TRBV2 to TRBJ2-3, with 10 bases matching TRBD2. Germline V gives CDR1 SNHLY, CDR2 FYNNEI. V trimming: 10 bases; J trimming: 1 base; junction bases outside the gene matches: 2. The CDR3 is 13 residues long. The CDR3 nucleotides read TGTGCCATGGGGACTAGCGGCACAGATACGCAGTATTTT. Its translation: CAMGTSGTDTQYF.

V gene TRBV5-1 combines with J gene TRBJ2-7; weak D call: TRBD1 (6 bases). CDR3 length equals 14 residues. The V and J ends lost 4 bases and 0 bases respectively, with 11 bases between them. CDR1 and CDR2 (germline): SGHRS, YFSETQ. The CDR3 DNA follows: TGCGCCAGCAGCGGGGGACACAGCTCCTACGAGCAGTACTTC. Its translation: CASSGGHSSYEQYF.

The V and J genes are TRBV27 and TRBJ2-2; 15 bases line up with TRBD2. Germline-derived CDR1 and CDR2 are MNHEY and SMNVEV (reference sequence). V trimming: 3 bases; J trimming: 4 bases; junction bases outside the gene matches: 9. The CDR3 extends over 19 amino acids. In nucleotides, the CDR3 is TGTGCCAGCAGTTTCCGGGGACTAGCGGGGGGCCGTAGCACCGGGGAGCTGTTTTTT. Protein sequence: CASSFRGLAGGRSTGELFF.

The rearrangement uses TRBV10-2 and TRBJ2-7, with 7 bases lining up with TRBD1. The CDR3 runs 12 residues. V dropped 5 bases and J dropped 4; count of bases not matched to a gene: 2. Germline-derived CDR1 and CDR2 are WSHSY and SAAADI. The CDR3 nucleotides read TGCGCCAGCAGTCAGACAGGGTACGAGCAGTACTTC. Amino acid sequence: CASSQTGYEQYF.

This clone was observed a single time. The CDR3 sequence: CASSQTGTLYGYTF. The CDR3 bases are TGCGCCAGCAGCCAAACGGGTACTCTCTATGGCTACACCTTC. The gene calls are TRBV4-1 and TRBJ1-2; D is unresolved. V lost 2 bases to trimming and J lost 4 bases, with 11 bases between them. The germline V gene has CDR1 MGHRA and CDR2 YSYEKL. This CDR3 spans 14 amino acids.

The V and J genes are TRBV7-9 and TRBJ1-2; 8 positions agree with TRBD1. J gave up 2 bases and V 5 bases, and 7 bases lay outside the gene matches. There are 15 residues in the CDR3. CDR1 SEHNR and CDR2 FQNEAQ come from the germline V gene (reference sequence). CDR3 loop: CASSPGTGQNYGYTF. CDR3 coding DNA: TGTGCCAGCAGCCCCGGGACAGGACAAAACTATGGCTACACCTTC.

The chain is built from TRBV25-1 and TRBJ2-7; possible D gene TRBD1, 6 bases. Trimming stripped 3 bases from V and 7 bases from J, with 16 bases between. This CDR3 contains 14 residues. Germline CDR1 reads MGHDK; CDR2 reads SYGVNS. The CDR3 DNA sequence: TGTGCCAGCAGTGAGTCCAGGGGCTATAGGGAGCAGTACTTC. This codes for CASSESRGYREQYF.

J is TRBJ1-1 and V is TRBV28; D not resolved. Germline CDR1 is MDHEN and CDR2 is SYDVKM. The V end was cut by 3 bases, the J end by 1 base, with 6 bases between. This CDR3 has 13 residues. CDR3 sequence: CASSFRWNTEAFF. CDR3 bases: TGTGCCAGCAGTTTCCGGTGGAACACTGAAGCTTTCTTT.

The rearrangement links TRBV4-1 to TRBJ2-7; a weak D match, TRBD1 (5 bases). V gave up 1 base and J gave up 3 bases, with 13 bases separating them. CDR1 is MGHRA and CDR2 is YSYEKL in the germline V gene. The CDR3 consists of 15 residues. The CDR3 here is CASSQVYQGNYEQYF. The DNA of the CDR3 is TGCGCCAGCAGCCAAGTATACCAGGGAAACTACGAGCAGTACTTC.

This chain joins TRBV7-9 and TRBJ2-5; 11 nucleotides agree with TRBD2. Trimming took 3 bases from V and 5 from J; bases not matched to a gene: 2. The V gene's germline CDR1 is SEHNR and CDR2 FQNEAQ (reference sequence). This CDR3 contains 14 residues. CDR3 sequence reads: CASSFSSGGETQYF. The CDR3 nucleotides are TGTGCCAGCAGCTTTTCTAGCGGGGGGGAGACCCAGTACTTC.

V usage is TRBV5-5 and J usage is TRBJ1-5; D unresolved. Germline CDR1 SGHKS, CDR2 YYEKEE (reference sequence). Trimming took off 5 bases at V and 7 bases at J, with 16 bases between the two ends. The CDR3 is 14 amino acids. CDR3 in DNA: TGTGCCAGCAGACTAATAGGCAGCGGACAGCCCCAGCATTTT. This gives the protein CASRLIGSGQPQHF.

The chain has TRBV19 and TRBJ2-7; TRBD2 is a possible D gene (5 bases). This CDR3 is 15 amino acids long. Germline lookup yields CDR1 LNHDA and CDR2 SQIVND (reference sequence). V was cut by 3 bases and J by 3 bases, with 15 bases left in between. This chain's CDR3 is CASSISGPRGYEQYF. CDR3 sequence (DNA): TGTGCCAGTAGTATTAGTGGCCCCCGGGGCTACGAGCAGTACTTC.

The rearrangement links TRBV18 to TRBJ2-5; the match to TRBD2 covers 9 bases. The junction had 4 bases not matched to a gene; V was cut back by 3 bases and J by 2 bases. Germline V gene data show CDR1 as KGHSH and CDR2 as LQKENI. CDR3 size: 15 residues. In DNA form, the CDR3 reads TGTGCCAGCTCACCCTTAGCGGGAGATCAAGAGACCCAGTACTTC. Its protein product is CASSPLAGDQETQYF.

The chain is built from TRBV18 and TRBJ1-6, with TRBD1 identical over 9 bases. V was pared by 3 bases and J by 6 bases, with 24 bases of the junction left unmatched. This CDR3 has 22 residues. Germline V gene lookup returns CDR1 KGHSH and CDR2 LQKENI. CDR3 sequence: CASSPLYMGQGRAGPRNSPLHF. The CDR3 nucleotides read TGTGCCAGCTCACCGCTTTACATGGGACAGGGCCGAGCGGGTCCACGTAATTCACCCCTCCACTTT.

The rearrangement uses TRBV10-3 and TRBJ2-4; 9 bases are shared with TRBD1. The CDR3 spans 14 residues. CDR1 is ENHRY and CDR2 is SYGVKD in the germline V gene. V dropped 6 bases and J dropped 6; count of bases not matched to a gene: 6. Here the CDR3 reads CAIRPGQGGNIQYF. As DNA, the CDR3 is TGTGCCATCAGGCCGGGACAGGGTGGAAACATTCAGTACTTC.

This sequence joins TRBV7-9 and TRBJ1-3; no clear D gene. V dropped 4 bases and J dropped 5 bases, with 15 bases sitting between them. The length of the CDR3 is 15 residues. CDR1 and CDR2 (germline): SEHNR, FQNEAQ (reference sequence). For the CDR3, the DNA is TGTGCCAGCAGCTCCGCTACGGGTACTCGAAACACCATATATTTT. It translates to CASSSATGTRNTIYF.